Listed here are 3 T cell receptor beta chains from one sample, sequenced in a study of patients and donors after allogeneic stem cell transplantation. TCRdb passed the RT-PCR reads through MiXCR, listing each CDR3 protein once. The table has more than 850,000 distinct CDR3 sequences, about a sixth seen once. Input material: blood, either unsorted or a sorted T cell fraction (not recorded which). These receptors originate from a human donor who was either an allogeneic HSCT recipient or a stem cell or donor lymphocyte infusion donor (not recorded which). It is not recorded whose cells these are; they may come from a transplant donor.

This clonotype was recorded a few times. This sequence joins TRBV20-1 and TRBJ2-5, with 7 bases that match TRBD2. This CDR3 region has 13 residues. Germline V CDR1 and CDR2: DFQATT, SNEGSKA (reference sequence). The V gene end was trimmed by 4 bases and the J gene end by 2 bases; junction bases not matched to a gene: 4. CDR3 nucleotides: TGCAGTGCTACAGAGCGGGGACAAGAGACCCAGTACTTC. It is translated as CSATERGQETQYF.

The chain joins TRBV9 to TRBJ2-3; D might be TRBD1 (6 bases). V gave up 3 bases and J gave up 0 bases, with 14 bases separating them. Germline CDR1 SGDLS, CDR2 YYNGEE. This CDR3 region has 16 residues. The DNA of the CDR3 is TGTGCCAGCAGCGCCTGGGACACGGCTAGCACAGATACGCAGTATTTT. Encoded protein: CASSAWDTASTDTQYF.

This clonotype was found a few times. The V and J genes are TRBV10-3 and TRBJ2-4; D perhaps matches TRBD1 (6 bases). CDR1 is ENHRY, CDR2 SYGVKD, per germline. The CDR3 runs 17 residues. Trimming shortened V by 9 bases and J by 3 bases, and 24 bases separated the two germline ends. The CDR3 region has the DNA TGTGCCATTGGGGGTGGCCTACAGGGATTGCACAAAAACATTCAGTACTTC. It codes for CAIGGGLQGLHKNIQYF.